The 7 T cell receptor beta chains below were found in one sample sequenced in a study of blood T cells in healthy people across ages. A sample-barcoded 5' primer and a J-beta primer mix were used in a second PCR of roughly 7 to 11 cycles. TCRdb fed the 5' RACE reads into MiXCR, producing one record per CDR3 protein. Counted here are around 790,000 distinct CDR3 sequences, approximately 44% occurring once; the ten biggest clones make up about a fifth. Sequenced input: blood. These receptors were obtained from a man in his 60s in good health.

This sequence joins TRBV7-2 and TRBJ2-7, with a tentative D call TRBD2 (5 bases). This CDR3 contains 16 residues. The V and J ends lost 2 bases and 1 base respectively, with 15 bases between them. Germline CDR1 and CDR2: SGHTA and FQGNSA. DNA for the CDR3: TGTGCCAGCAGCTTATTACGCACGGGAAATTCCTACGAGCAGTACTTC. Amino acids: CASSLLRTGNSYEQYF.

This chain joins TRBV7-2 and TRBJ2-1, with 12 bases that match TRBD2. The CDR3 contains 16 residues. Germline lookup yields CDR1 SGHTA and CDR2 FQGNSA. V was clipped by 5 bases and J by 6 bases; unmatched bases: 8. As DNA, the CDR3 is TGTGCCAGCAGCCCCCCCGGACTAGCGGGAAGCAATGAGCAGTTCTTC. This translates into CASSPPGLAGSNEQFF.

The CDR3 sequence: CASSLDNRARREQYF. The CDR3 nucleotides are TGTGCCAGCAGCTTAGATAACAGGGCTCGACGCGAGCAGTACTTC. The chain couples TRBV11-3 to TRBJ2-5; possibly TRBD1 for D (6 bases). The last part of the DNA fits TRBJ2-7 better; the J call may be wrong. CDR1 and CDR2 (germline): SGHNT, YENEEA. The CDR3 consists of 15 residues.

Remarks on this clonotype: An end of the junction does not agree with germline; a read error may underlie this. V and J are TRBV6-1 and TRBJ2-3; TRBD2 matches at 7 bases. In germline, CDR1 is MNHNS, CDR2 SASEGT. The CDR3 has 14 amino acids. The CDR3 DNA sequence: TGTGCCGGCAGTCTAGCGGAAAGCACAGATACGCAGTATTTT. Translating gives CAGSLAESTDTQYF.

In its sample, this clonotype was seen a few times. DNA for the CDR3: TGTGCCAGCAGCCAGGGGAATTCACCCCTCCACTTT. This translates into CASSQGNSPLHF. V is TRBV3-1 and J is TRBJ1-6; no clear D. The CDR3 length is 12 residues. V was pared by 3 bases and J by 7 bases, with 4 bases between. The germline V gene has CDR1 LGHDT and CDR2 YNNKEL (reference sequence).

The V and J genes are TRBV10-2 and TRBJ1-2; 9 positions agree with TRBD1. The CDR3 runs to 14 residues. Germline trimming cut 3 bases from V and 7 bases from J; bases unmatched to any gene: 6. CDR1 and CDR2 (germline): WSHSY, SAAADI. CDR3 nucleotides: TGCGCCAGCAGTGAAGGGGACAGGGACGGTGGCTACACCTTC. Protein: CASSEGDRDGGYTF.

The sample holds a few counts of this clonotype. The chain combines TRBV7-2 with TRBJ2-7; 11 bases are a match to TRBD2. Germline V gene sequence: CDR1 SGHTA, CDR2 FQGNSA. This CDR3 has 17 amino acids. V trimming: 3 bases; J trimming: 2 bases; junction bases outside the gene matches: 9. The CDR3 loop reads CASSFPSGTSGTYEQYF. The CDR3 coding sequence is TGTGCCAGCAGCTTTCCCTCCGGGACTAGCGGAACCTACGAGCAGTACTTC. The whole variable domain, remainder taken from reference TRBV7-2 and TRBJ2-7, is GAGVSQSPSNKVTEKGKDVELRCDPISGHTALYWYRQSLGQGLEFLIYFQGNSAPDKSGLPSDRFSAERTGGSVSTLTIQRTQQEDSAVYLCASSFPSGTSGTYEQYFGPGTRLTVT.